This T cell receptor beta chain is drawn from a study of T cells in Graves' hyperthyroidism and ophthalmopathy. Findings of the study overall: Ophthalmopathy was predicted by the model a median of 6.5 months ahead of onset.

This clonotype occurred many times. The target antigen is unknown. Germline V CDR1 and CDR2: MNHNS, SASEGT. Trimming removed 4 bases at V and 0 bases at J, with 16 bases between. This CDR3 comprises 16 residues. RNA transcripts gave rise to amplified TCR beta CDR3 regions. In the first-round RT-PCR of the TCR CDR3, the HTBI primer set was used. MiXCR, run by TCRdb on the multiplex PCR reads, gives a single entry per CDR3 protein. The sample has roughly 650,000 distinct CDR3 sequences, approximately 16% seen once. Duration under 3 months, a NOSPECS grade of at least 4, and a Clinical Activity Score of at least 3 characterized the ophthalmopathy patients.

This chain uses TRBV6-1 with TRBJ2-7; unclear D gene. The sequencing input was blood. This clonotype was sampled from a woman aged 40 to 50 with Graves' ophthalmopathy. CDR3 DNA: TGTGCCAGCAGTGTAGACCATAAGGAAAGCTCCTACGAGCAGTACTTC. Amino acids: CASSVDHKESSYEQYF.